This passage covers 7 T cell receptor beta chains from one sample sequenced in a study of cytomegalovirus exposure and HLA in healthy donors. The PCR used 60 Vbeta and 13 Jbeta primers. Profiled with immunoSEQ multiplex PCR; TCRdb holds only in-frame clones, not every one. The sample has about 190,000 clones; about 81% are singletons. Sample: PBMCs. The receptors were sampled from a man aged 25-45 years in good health and CMV-seropositive.

The V and J genes are TRBV12-5 and TRBJ2-3; 9 bases fit TRBD1. Germline CDR1 and CDR2: LGHNT and FRNRAP. The CDR3 sequence is 14 residues long. The trim removed 6 bases at V and 7 bases at J, leaving 8 bases unmatched. CDR3 sequence: CASGRDRALHTQYF. For the CDR3, the DNA is TGTGCTAGTGGACGGGACAGGGCCCTTCATACGCAGTATTTT.

The J gene is TRBJ1-1, the V gene TRBV6-5; 10 nucleotides align to TRBD1. The length of the CDR3 is 14 residues. Germline values: CDR1 MNHEY, CDR2 SVGAGI. V gave up 4 bases and J gave up 6 bases; unmatched junction bases: 5. The chain's CDR3 is CASSFGTGVPEAFF. In DNA form, the CDR3 reads TGTGCCAGCAGTTTCGGGACAGGGGTCCCTGAAGCTTTCTTT.

The CDR3 bases are TGTGCCAGCAGCTTAGAACCGGGGGGGCGGGAAGAGACCCAGTACTTC. Amino acids: CASSLEPGGREETQYF. V usage is TRBV11-2 and J usage is TRBJ2-5, with 8 bases identical to TRBD2. This CDR3 is built from 16 residues. CDR1 SGHAT and CDR2 FQNNGV come from the germline V gene. J lost 3 bases, V lost 0 bases, and 6 bases had no gene match.

The chain links TRBV7-9 to TRBJ2-4, with TRBD1 matching 7 bases. From germline, CDR1 is SEHNR and CDR2 FQNEAQ (reference sequence). The CDR3 runs 16 residues. J gave up 3 bases and V 5 bases, and 10 bases lay outside the gene matches. The CDR3 loop is CASSPMAGGFKNIQYF. In DNA, the CDR3 is TGTGCCAGCAGCCCCATGGCAGGGGGATTCAAAAACATTCAGTACTTC.

The genes are TRBV5-1 and TRBJ2-2, with D perhaps TRBD2 (6 bases). Germline CDR1 is SGHRS and CDR2 is YFSETQ. V was trimmed by 0 bases and J by 0 bases, leaving 9 bases between them. This CDR3 has 16 amino acids. The CDR3 here is CASSLGGLSNTGELFF. CDR3 nucleotide sequence: TGCGCCAGCAGCTTGGGGGGACTTTCGAACACCGGGGAGCTGTTTTTT.

The chain uses TRBV11-2 and TRBJ2-1, with D uncertain. V was trimmed by 7 bases and J by 6 bases, leaving 13 bases between them. Germline V lookup: CDR1 SGHAT, CDR2 FQNNGV. CDR3 length: 13 residues. The CDR3 reads CASTPRPGNEQFF. CDR3 sequence (DNA): TGTGCCAGCACCCCACGGCCGGGCAATGAGCAGTTCTTC.

V and J are TRBV7-9 and TRBJ2-5, with D perhaps matching TRBD1 (6 bases). Germline V gives CDR1 SEHNR, CDR2 FQNEAQ (reference sequence). CDR3 length equals 13 residues. Between the trimmed V and J ends, which lost 6 bases and 2 bases, there was a span of 10 bases. The CDR3 loop is CASSRDNQETQYF. In DNA form, the CDR3 reads TGTGCCAGCAGTCGGGACAATCAAGAGACCCAGTACTTC.